This entry concerns a single T cell receptor (beta chain). What it binds is not known. These data belong to a study of T-cell memory formation after mild COVID-19. A 5'RACE reaction primed in the constant segment made cDNA libraries of TCR alpha and TCR beta, and these carried sample barcodes and UMIs. TCRdb re-analysed the 5' RACE reads in MiXCR, keeping a single row per CDR3 protein. The data show about 190,000 distinct CDR3 sequences, about a sixth seen once. The germline V and J ends were trimmed by 5 bases and 0 bases, with 14 bases remaining between them. The CDR3 covers 16 residues. General observations from the study: CD8+ contracting clones occupied EMRA, while CD4+ ones occupied mainly CM and EM. Clones contracting across day 15 to 85 had a balanced CD4/CD8 profile; later expanding clones leaned CD4+. Some responding clones appeared in pre-infection memory, suggesting cross-reactive memory joined.

The V call is TRBV6-7, the J call TRBJ1-3, with a weak D call TRBD1 (6 bases). TRBV6-7 qualifies as an ORF whose function is uncertain. Source material: PBMCs or a T cell subset sorted from them (not recorded which). The source is an adult woman who had mild COVID-19 (a few samples of this study predate the infection). Cell type and time point are not known. This CDR3 reads CASSPLGTYSGNTIYF. The CDR3 DNA reads as TGTGCCAGCAGTCCCCTCGGGACATACTCTGGAAACACCATATATTTT.